This TCR beta chain originates from a study of cytomegalovirus exposure and HLA in healthy donors. V was pared by 0 bases and J by 0 bases, with 5 bases between. Looked up from germline, CDR1 is SGHRS and CDR2 is YFSETQ. The CDR3 consists of 14 residues. Use of 60 Vbeta and 13 Jbeta primers characterized the PCR. The table came from immunoSEQ multiplex PCR; TCRdb's copy has only in-frame clones and leaves some out. The data contain some 150,000 clones, approximately 80% of them singletons. This clonotype was sampled from a man aged 35-49 years in good health and CMV-seropositive. The chain has TRBV5-1 and TRBJ2-3, with D possibly TRBD1 on 5 matching bases. Source material: PBMCs. The CDR3 loop reads CASSLGGSTDTQYF. Written as DNA, the CDR3 is TGCGCCAGCAGCTTGGGGGGCAGCACAGATACGCAGTATTTT.